The rows below give T cell receptor beta chains drawn from one sample of a study of identical twins. Each CDR3 protein is one row after TCRdb ran MiXCR on the 5' RACE reads. This sample has about 890,000 distinct CDR3 sequences, with more than 9% found just once. In addition, the sample was reused for a study of yellow fever vaccine responses in identical twins.

Sequenced material: PBMCs. All receptors derive from a woman between 18 and 29 years old in good health. The CDR3 runs from the conserved cysteine through the conserved F or W. The D gene is left open where the match is weak. Clone size is shown for a subset of rows, as once, few, many or a class of expanded clone.

abundance	v_gene	d_gene	j_gene	CDR3aa	CDR3nt
-	TRBV7-9	-	TRBJ2-3	CASSQAWGGADTQYF	TGTGCCAGCAGCCAGGCGTGGGGGGGCGCAGATACGCAGTATTTT
few	TRBV4-2	TRBD2	TRBJ2-3	CASRLAGASDTQYF	TGTGCCAGTCGACTAGCGGGAGCGTCAGATACGCAGTATTTT
-	TRBV6-1	TRBD2	TRBJ2-1	CASSPGLAGGPLGNEQFF	TGTGCCAGCAGCCCGGGACTAGCGGGAGGGCCGTTAGGTAATGAGCAGTTCTTC
few	TRBV4-2	-	TRBJ2-1	CASSQEARGNEQFF	TGTGCCAGCAGCCAAGAGGCACGGGGCAATGAGCAGTTCTTC
-	TRBV4-2	-	TRBJ1-5	CASSQDGGSNQPQHF	TGTGCCAGCAGCCAAGATGGGGGGTCCAATCAGCCCCAGCATTTT
-	TRBV28	TRBD1	TRBJ1-2	CASSLAEDRASYGYTF	TGTGCCAGCAGTTTGGCTGAGGACAGGGCCTCTTATGGCTACACCTTC
-	TRBV18	TRBD1	TRBJ2-5	CASSPPSGQIERSQYF	TGTGCCAGCTCACCACCCTCGGGACAGATAGAGAGGTCCCAGTACTTC
-	TRBV12-3/TRBV12-4	TRBD2	TRBJ2-1	CASRIAGGPRNEQFF	TGTGCCAGCAGGATAGCGGGAGGGCCTAGGAATGAGCAGTTCTTC
few	TRBV5-4	-	TRBJ2-1	CASRVKWGPNNEQFF	TGTGCCAGCCGCGTCAAGTGGGGACCGAACAATGAGCAGTTCTTC
-	TRBV7-3	-	TRBJ1-6	CASSTGANNSPLHF	TGTGCCAGCAGCACCGGGGCGAATAATTCACCCCTCCACTTT
few	TRBV11-2	-	TRBJ2-2	CASSLDYTNTGELFF	TGTGCCAGCAGCTTGGACTACACGAACACCGGGGAGCTGTTTTTT
few	TRBV20-1	TRBD2	TRBJ2-3	CSATSGLGTDTQYF	TGCAGTGCAACCTCGGGACTAGGGACAGATACGCAGTATTTT
-	TRBV12-3/TRBV12-4	TRBD1	TRBJ2-3	CASSYKGAGADTQYF	TGTGCCAGCAGTTATAAGGGGGCTGGCGCAGATACGCAGTATTTT
-	TRBV28	-	TRBJ2-3	CASSYSGDPGTDTQYF	TGTGCCAGCAGTTATTCCGGGGACCCGGGCACAGATACGCAGTATTTT
many	TRBV20-1	-	TRBJ2-1	CSARARGNEQFF	TGCAGTGCTAGAGCGCGGGGCAATGAGCAGTTCTTC
few	TRBV5-1	-	TRBJ1-1	CASSFDVGTEAFF	TGCGCCAGCAGCTTTGACGTGGGGACTGAAGCTTTCTTT
-	TRBV4-1	-	TRBJ2-7	CASSQGQGVTYEQYF	TGCGCCAGCAGCCAAGGGCAGGGAGTAACCTACGAGCAGTACTTC
few	TRBV5-1	-	TRBJ1-1	CASSSIQGRNTEAFF	TGCGCCAGCAGCAGTATACAGGGTAGGAACACTGAAGCTTTCTTT
-	TRBV27	TRBD2	TRBJ2-3	CASSLFPSGGPDTQYF	TGTGCCAGCAGTTTATTCCCTAGCGGGGGGCCAGATACGCAGTATTTT
-	TRBV7-2	TRBD1	TRBJ1-2	CASSPQGQGYGYTF	TGTGCCAGCAGCCCTCAAGGACAGGGCTATGGCTACACCTTC
-	TRBV7-8	TRBD2	TRBJ2-7	CASSLEGGRRLYEQYF	TGTGCCAGCAGCTTAGAGGGCGGGAGGAGATTGTACGAGCAGTACTTC
-	TRBV20-1	TRBD2	TRBJ2-1	CSASGLAEPGFF	TGCAGTGCTAGCGGACTAGCGGAGCCGGGGTTCTTC
-	TRBV6-2/TRBV6-3	-	TRBJ2-7	CASSYSLFYEQYF	TGTGCCAGCAGTTACTCCCTATTCTACGAGCAGTACTTC
few	TRBV3-1	TRBD1	TRBJ2-7	CASSRLGQGRYEQYF	TGTGCCAGCAGTAGACTCGGACAGGGGAGGTACGAGCAGTACTTC
few	TRBV2	TRBD2	TRBJ2-2	CASSLGRLAGLETGELFF	TGTGCCAGCAGTTTAGGGCGACTAGCGGGGCTCGAAACCGGGGAGCTGTTTTTT
-	TRBV29-1	TRBD2	TRBJ2-2	CSGGGSGELFF	TGCAGCGGCGGGGGGTCGGGGGAGCTGTTTTTT
few	TRBV28	TRBD1	TRBJ2-1	CASRPRDRDGNEQFF	TGTGCCAGCAGGCCCCGGGACAGGGATGGCAATGAGCAGTTCTTC
few	TRBV21-1	-	TRBJ2-1	CASSKGAHPYNEQFF	TGTGCCAGCAGCAAAGGTGCTCACCCCTACAATGAGCAGTTCTTC
few	TRBV6-1	-	TRBJ2-3	CASSEAGHSTDTQYF	TGTGCCAGCAGTGAAGCGGGGCACAGCACAGATACGCAGTATTTT
-	TRBV28	TRBD1	TRBJ2-3	CASSPGTGWGDTQYF	TGTGCCAGCAGTCCGGGGACAGGGTGGGGAGATACGCAGTATTTT
few	TRBV24-1	-	TRBJ2-1	CATSAPGTHYNEQFF	TGTGCCACCAGTGCCCCCGGGACACACTACAATGAGCAGTTCTTC
-	TRBV18	-	TRBJ1-1	CSSSPPTVPEAFF	TGTTCCAGCTCACCACCGACGGTCCCTGAAGCTTTCTTT
many	TRBV20-1	TRBD1	TRBJ1-5	CSAQTGDQPQHF	TGCAGTGCCCAGACAGGGGATCAGCCCCAGCATTTT
-	TRBV6-5	-	TRBJ2-3	CASSESSGRIDTQYF	TGTGCCAGCAGTGAATCGAGTGGGAGGATAGATACGCAGTATTTT
few	TRBV2	-	TRBJ1-6	CASSGPTDSPLHF	TGTGCCAGCAGTGGGCCGACAGATTCACCCCTCCACTTT
few	TRBV20-1	-	TRBJ2-1	CSARDYFGVDEQFF	TGCAGTGCTAGAGACTATTTCGGGGTAGATGAGCAGTTCTTC
few	TRBV7-2	-	TRBJ2-3	CASSLAVASVSDTQYF	TGTGCCAGCAGCTTAGCTGTGGCTAGCGTCTCAGATACGCAGTATTTT
many	TRBV5-6	TRBD2	TRBJ2-1	CASSFLSGTSREQFF	TGTGCCAGCAGCTTTCTCTCCGGGACTAGCAGAGAGCAGTTCTTC
few	TRBV12-3/TRBV12-4	-	TRBJ2-7	CASSYSTGSLGYEQYF	TGTGCCAGCAGTTACTCGACGGGGAGCTTAGGCTACGAGCAGTACTTC